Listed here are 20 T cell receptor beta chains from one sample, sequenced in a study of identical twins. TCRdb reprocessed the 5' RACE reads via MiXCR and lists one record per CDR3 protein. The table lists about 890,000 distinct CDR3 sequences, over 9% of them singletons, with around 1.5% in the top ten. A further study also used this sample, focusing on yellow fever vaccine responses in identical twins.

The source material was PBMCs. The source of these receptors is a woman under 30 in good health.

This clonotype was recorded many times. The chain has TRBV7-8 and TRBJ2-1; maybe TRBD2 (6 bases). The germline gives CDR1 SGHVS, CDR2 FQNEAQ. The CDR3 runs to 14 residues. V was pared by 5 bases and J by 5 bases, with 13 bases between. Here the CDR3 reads CASSANRGNNEQFF. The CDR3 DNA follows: TGTGCCAGCAGCGCAAACCGGGGGAACAATGAGCAGTTCTTC. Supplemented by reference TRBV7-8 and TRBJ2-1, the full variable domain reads GAGVSQSPRYKVAKRGQDVALRCDPISGHVSLFWYQQALGQGPEFLTYFQNEAQLDKSGLPSDRFFAERPEGSVSTLKIQRTQQEDSAVYLCASSANRGNNEQFFGPGTRLTVL.

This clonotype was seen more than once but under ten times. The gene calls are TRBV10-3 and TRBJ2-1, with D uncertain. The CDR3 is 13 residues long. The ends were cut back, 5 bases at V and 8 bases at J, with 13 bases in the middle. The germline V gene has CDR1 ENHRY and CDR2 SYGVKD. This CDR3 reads CAISLISWDEQFF. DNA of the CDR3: TGTGCCATCAGTTTAATTTCGTGGGATGAGCAGTTCTTC.

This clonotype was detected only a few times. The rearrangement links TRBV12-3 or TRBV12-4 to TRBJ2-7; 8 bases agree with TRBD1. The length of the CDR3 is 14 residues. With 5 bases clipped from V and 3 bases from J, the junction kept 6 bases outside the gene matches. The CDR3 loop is CASSPGQGGYEQYV. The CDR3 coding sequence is TGTGCCAGCAGTCCAGGACAGGGCGGCTACGAGCAGTACGTC.

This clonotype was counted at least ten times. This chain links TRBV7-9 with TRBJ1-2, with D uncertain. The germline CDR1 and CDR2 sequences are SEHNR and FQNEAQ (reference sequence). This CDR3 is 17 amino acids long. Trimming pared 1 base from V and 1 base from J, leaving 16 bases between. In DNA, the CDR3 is TGTGCCAGCAGCTTAGTTGGCAGGCCAACGAATAACTATGGCTACACCTTC. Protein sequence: CASSLVGRPTNNYGYTF.

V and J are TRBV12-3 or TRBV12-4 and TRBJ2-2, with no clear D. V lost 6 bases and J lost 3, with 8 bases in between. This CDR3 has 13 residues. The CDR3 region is CASRPWDTGELFF. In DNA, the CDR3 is TGTGCCAGCAGACCATGGGACACCGGGGAGCTGTTTTTT.

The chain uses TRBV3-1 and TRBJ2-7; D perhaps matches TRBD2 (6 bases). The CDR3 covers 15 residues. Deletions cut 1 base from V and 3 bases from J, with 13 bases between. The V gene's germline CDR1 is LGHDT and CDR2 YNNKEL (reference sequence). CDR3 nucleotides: TGTGCCAGCAGCCAAGTCGGGAGCGGGCTCTACGAGCAGTACTTC. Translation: CASSQVGSGLYEQYF.

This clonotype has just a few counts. CDR3 sequence (DNA): TGTGCCAGCAGTGAGGCAGGGTCCTATGGCTACACCTTC. It translates to CASSEAGSYGYTF. V is TRBV2 and J is TRBJ1-2; tentatively, D is TRBD1 (5 bases). CDR3 length: 13 amino acids. V lost 3 bases and J 4 bases, leaving 9 bases between the germline ends. CDR1 is SNHLY and CDR2 is FYNNEI in the germline V gene.

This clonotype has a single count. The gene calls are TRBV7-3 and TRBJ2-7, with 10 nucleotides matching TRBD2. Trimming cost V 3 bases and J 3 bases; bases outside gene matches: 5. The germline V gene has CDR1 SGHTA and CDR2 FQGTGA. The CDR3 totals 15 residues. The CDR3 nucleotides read TGTGCCAGCAGCTTGGCTAGCGGGAGTCTCTACGAGCAGTACTTC. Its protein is CASSLASGSLYEQYF. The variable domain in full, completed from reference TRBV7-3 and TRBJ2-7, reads GAGVSQTPSNKVTEKGKYVELRCDPISGHTALYWYRQSLGQGPEFLIYFQGTGAADDSGLPNDRFFAVRPEGSVSTLKIQRTERGDSAVYLCASSLASGSLYEQYFGPGTRLTVT.

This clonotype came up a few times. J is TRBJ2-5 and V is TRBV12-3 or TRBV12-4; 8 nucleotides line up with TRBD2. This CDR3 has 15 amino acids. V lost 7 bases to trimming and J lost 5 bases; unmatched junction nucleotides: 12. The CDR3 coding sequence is TGTGCCAGCACCCACCGCCGCCGCGGGGGGGAGACCCAGTACTTC. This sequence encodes CASTHRRRGGETQYF.

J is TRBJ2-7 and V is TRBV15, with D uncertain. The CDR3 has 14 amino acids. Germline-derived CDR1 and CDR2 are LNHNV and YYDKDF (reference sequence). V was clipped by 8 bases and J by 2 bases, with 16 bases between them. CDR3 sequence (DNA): TGTGCCACCCGACAAGAACACGGCGCCTACGAGCAGTACGTC. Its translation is CATRQEHGAYEQYV.

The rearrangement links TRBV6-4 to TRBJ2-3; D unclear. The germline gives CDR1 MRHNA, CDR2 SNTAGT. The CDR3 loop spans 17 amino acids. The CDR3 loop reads CTCCPGSHFESTDTQYF. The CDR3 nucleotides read TGTACCTGCTGCCCCGGGTCCCATTTTGAAAGCACAGATACGCAGTATTTT.

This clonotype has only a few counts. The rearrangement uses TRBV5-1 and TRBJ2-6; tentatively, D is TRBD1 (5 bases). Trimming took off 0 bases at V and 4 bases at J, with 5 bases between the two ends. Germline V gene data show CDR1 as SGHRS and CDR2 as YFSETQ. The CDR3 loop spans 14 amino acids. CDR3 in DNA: TGCGCCAGCAGCTTGGGACAGGGGGCCAACGTCCTGACTTTC. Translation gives CASSLGQGANVLTF.

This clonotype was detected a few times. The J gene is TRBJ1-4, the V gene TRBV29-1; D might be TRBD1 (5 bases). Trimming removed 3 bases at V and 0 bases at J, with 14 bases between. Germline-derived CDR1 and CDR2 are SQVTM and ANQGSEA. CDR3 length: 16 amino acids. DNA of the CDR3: TGCAGCGTTGACTCCGACAGCGAGGCAACTAATGAAAAACTGTTTTTT. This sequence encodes CSVDSDSEATNEKLFF.

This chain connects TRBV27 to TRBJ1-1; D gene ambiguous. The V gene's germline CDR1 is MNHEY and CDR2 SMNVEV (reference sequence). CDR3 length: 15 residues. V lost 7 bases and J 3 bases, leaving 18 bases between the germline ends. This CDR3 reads CASNTWTGDDTEAFF. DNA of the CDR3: TGTGCCAGCAATACTTGGACCGGGGATGACACTGAAGCTTTCTTT.

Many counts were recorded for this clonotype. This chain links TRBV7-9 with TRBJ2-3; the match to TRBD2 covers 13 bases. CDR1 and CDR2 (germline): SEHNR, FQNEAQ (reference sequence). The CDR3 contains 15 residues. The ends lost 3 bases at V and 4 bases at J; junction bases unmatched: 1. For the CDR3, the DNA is TGTGCCAGCAGCTTGGGACTAGCGGGGTCAGATACGCAGTATTTT. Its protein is CASSLGLAGSDTQYF.

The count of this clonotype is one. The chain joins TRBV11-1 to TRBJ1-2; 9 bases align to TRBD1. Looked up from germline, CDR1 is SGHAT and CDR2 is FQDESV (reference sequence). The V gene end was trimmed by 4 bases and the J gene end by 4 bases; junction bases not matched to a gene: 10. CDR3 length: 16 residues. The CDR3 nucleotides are TGTGCCAGCAGCTCCCTGGGACAGGGTGATCTCTATGGCTACACCTTC. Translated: CASSSLGQGDLYGYTF.

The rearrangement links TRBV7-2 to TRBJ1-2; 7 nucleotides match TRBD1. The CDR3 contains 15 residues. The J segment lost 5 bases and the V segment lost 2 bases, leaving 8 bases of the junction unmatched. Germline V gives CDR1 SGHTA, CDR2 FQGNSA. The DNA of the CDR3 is TGTGCCAGCAGCTTAACCGACAGGGTGGGGTATGGCTACACCTTC. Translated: CASSLTDRVGYGYTF.

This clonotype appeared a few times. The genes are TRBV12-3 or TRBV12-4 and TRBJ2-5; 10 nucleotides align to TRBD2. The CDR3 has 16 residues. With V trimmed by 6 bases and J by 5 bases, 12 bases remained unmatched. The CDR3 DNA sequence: TGTGCCAGCAGCCCAGGGGCTCCTAGCGGGAGTGAGACCCAGTACTTC. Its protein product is CASSPGAPSGSETQYF.

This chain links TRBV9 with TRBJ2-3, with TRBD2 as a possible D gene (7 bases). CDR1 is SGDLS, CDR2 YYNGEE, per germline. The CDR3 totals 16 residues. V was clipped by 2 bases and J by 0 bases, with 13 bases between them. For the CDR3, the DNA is TGTGCCAGCAGCGTCTCCCGGGGGGCCAGCACAGATACGCAGTATTTT. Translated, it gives CASSVSRGASTDTQYF. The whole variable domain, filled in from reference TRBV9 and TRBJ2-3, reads DSGVTQTPKHLITATGQRVTLRCSPRSGDLSVYWYQQSLDQGLQFLIQYYNGEERAKGNILERFSAQQFPDLHSELNLSSLELGDSALYFCASSVSRGASTDTQYFGPGTRLTVL.

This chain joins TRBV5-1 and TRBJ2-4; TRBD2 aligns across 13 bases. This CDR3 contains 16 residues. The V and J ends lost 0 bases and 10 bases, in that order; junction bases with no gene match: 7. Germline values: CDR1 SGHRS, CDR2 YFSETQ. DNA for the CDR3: TGCGCCAGCAGCTTGGGGGCCGGGACTAGCGGGAATATTCAGTACTTC. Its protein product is CASSLGAGTSGNIQYF.